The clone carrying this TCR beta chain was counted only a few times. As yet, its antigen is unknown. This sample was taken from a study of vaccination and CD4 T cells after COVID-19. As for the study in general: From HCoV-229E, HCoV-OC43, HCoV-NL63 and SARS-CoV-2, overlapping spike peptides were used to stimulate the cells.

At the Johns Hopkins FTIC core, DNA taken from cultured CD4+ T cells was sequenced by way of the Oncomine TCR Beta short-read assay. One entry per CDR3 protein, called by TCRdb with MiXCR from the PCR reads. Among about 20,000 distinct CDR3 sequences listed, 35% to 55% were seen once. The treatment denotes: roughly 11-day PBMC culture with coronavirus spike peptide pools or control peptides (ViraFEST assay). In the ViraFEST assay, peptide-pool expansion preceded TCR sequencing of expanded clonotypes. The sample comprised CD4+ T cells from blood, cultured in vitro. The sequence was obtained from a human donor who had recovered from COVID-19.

For the CDR3, the DNA is TGTGCCATCAGGGGCAGCCAAGAGACCCAGTACTTC. Protein sequence: CAIRGSQETQYF. The gene calls are TRBV10-3 and TRBJ2-5; D is ambiguous. V shed 6 bases and J shed 1 base, with 6 bases lying between them. This CDR3 has 12 residues. Germline assignment: CDR1 ENHRY and CDR2 SYGVKD.